Each of the 20 T cell receptor beta chains below was sequenced from the same sample in a study of shared clonotypes between healthy human individuals. The assay was immunoSEQ multiplex PCR, and TCRdb's table has in-frame clones only and misses some. The sample lists about 960,000 clones; 70% to 85% were seen once. The sample comprised memory CD4+ T cells sorted from blood. Subset: CD45RA-negative fraction. The source is a man between 18 and 29 years old in good health.

The CDR3 here is CATSGGTVGDYEQYF. For the CDR3, the DNA is TGTGCCACCAGCGGAGGGACAGTCGGAGACTACGAGCAGTACTTC. The chain employs TRBV15 and TRBJ2-7; D possibly corresponds to TRBD1 (7 bases). The length of the CDR3 is 15 residues. Per germline, CDR1 LNHNV and CDR2 YYDKDF (reference sequence). The V end was cut by 5 bases, the J end by 3 bases, with 17 bases between.

The V call is TRBV9, the J call TRBJ2-7, with 10 positions matching TRBD2. The CDR3 runs 15 residues. In germline, CDR1 is SGDLS, CDR2 YYNGEE. Trimming removed 0 bases from V and 5 bases from J; junction bases left unmatched: 5. The CDR3 DNA follows: TGTGCCAGCAGCGTAGTAGTCCTAGCGGGAGACGAGCAGTACTTC. Its protein is CASSVVVLAGDEQYF.

The chain combines TRBV29-1 with TRBJ1-1; a possible D gene is TRBD1 (5 bases). Trimming cost V 4 bases and J 3 bases, with 9 bases left between them. Germline CDR1 reads SQVTM; CDR2 reads ANQGSEA. The CDR3 covers 12 residues. In DNA, the CDR3 is TGCAGCGTTGGGGGACGATACACTGAAGCTTTCTTT. It is translated as CSVGGRYTEAFF. Drawing the rest from reference TRBV29-1 and TRBJ1-1, the complete variable domain is SAVISQKPSRDICQRGTSLTIQCQVDSQVTMMFWYRQQPGQSLTLIATANQGSEATYESGFVIDKFPISRPNLTFSTLTVSNMSPEDSSIYLCSVGGRYTEAFFGQGTRLTVV.

This sequence joins TRBV5-1 and TRBJ2-5; D not certain. CDR3 length equals 14 residues. Germline CDR1 is SGHRS and CDR2 is YFSETQ. V was pared by 4 bases and J by 4 bases, with 14 bases between. The chain's CDR3 is CASSTQSVPETQYF. In DNA, the CDR3 is TGCGCCAGCAGCACGCAATCGGTCCCAGAGACCCAGTACTTC.

The V gene is TRBV5-1, the J gene TRBJ2-1; possibly TRBD1 for D (6 bases). Germline CDR1 and CDR2: SGHRS and YFSETQ. This CDR3 region has 16 residues. Deletions cut 4 bases from V and 7 bases from J, with 21 bases between. In DNA, the CDR3 is TGCGCCAGCAGCCCCGAAGTTGGGGGAAGGGGGAATGAGCAGTTCTTC. It is translated as CASSPEVGGRGNEQFF. Together with reference TRBV5-1 and TRBJ2-1, the CDR3 gives the full variable domain: KAGVTQTPRYLIKTRGQQVTLSCSPISGHRSVSWYQQTPGQGLQFLFEYFSETQRNKGNFPGRFSGRQFSNSRSEMNVSTLELGDSALYLCASSPEVGGRGNEQFFGPGTRLTVL.

J is TRBJ1-4 and V is TRBV5-1; no definite D call. Germline V CDR1 and CDR2: SGHRS, YFSETQ. V lost 4 bases and J 3 bases, leaving 10 bases between the germline ends. The CDR3 covers 14 residues. The CDR3 region is CASSRVDPNEKLFF. In nucleotides, the CDR3 is TGCGCCAGCAGCAGAGTCGATCCTAATGAAAAACTGTTTTTT. Full variable domain (remainder filled in from reference TRBV5-1 and TRBJ1-4): KAGVTQTPRYLIKTRGQQVTLSCSPISGHRSVSWYQQTPGQGLQFLFEYFSETQRNKGNFPGRFSGRQFSNSRSEMNVSTLELGDSALYLCASSRVDPNEKLFFGSGTQLSVL.

This chain connects TRBV9 to TRBJ2-3; tentative D call: TRBD2 (7 bases). CDR1 is SGDLS and CDR2 is YYNGEE in the germline V gene. V was shortened by 2 bases and J by 5 bases, with 24 bases between the two germline ends. CDR3 length: 18 amino acids. DNA for the CDR3: TGTGCCAGCAGCGTTGCGTCGGGAGCGGGATGGGGGCAAGATACGCAGTATTTT. This codes for CASSVASGAGWGQDTQYF.

The chain is built from TRBV29-1 and TRBJ2-5; 12 bases are a match to TRBD2. This CDR3 has 15 amino acids. V lost 2 bases and J lost 6; bases outside the gene matches: 7. The V gene's germline CDR1 is SQVTM and CDR2 ANQGSEA. In DNA form, the CDR3 reads TGCAGCGTTGAACTGGGGCTAGCGGGAGGGAAGACCCAGTACTTC. The encoded protein is CSVELGLAGGKTQYF.

The chain links TRBV11-2 to TRBJ1-4; D not resolved. CDR3 length equals 16 residues. Trimming cost V 1 base and J 5 bases, with 14 bases left between them. Looked up from germline, CDR1 is SGHAT and CDR2 is FQNNGV. Here the CDR3 reads CASSLVYNGGNEKLFF. The CDR3 DNA follows: TGTGCCAGCAGCTTAGTCTATAATGGAGGAAATGAAAAACTGTTTTTT.

The chain combines TRBV30 with TRBJ2-1; 9 bases match TRBD2. The CDR3 totals 17 residues. CDR1 and CDR2 (germline): GTSNPN, SVGIG (reference sequence). Germline trimming cut 1 base from V and 0 bases from J; bases unmatched to any gene: 7. CDR3 DNA: TGTGCCTGGAGTGGTATAGCGGGAGCGCACTCCTACAATGAGCAGTTCTTC. It translates to CAWSGIAGAHSYNEQFF.

The gene calls are TRBV14 and TRBJ2-2; D is perhaps TRBD2 (6 bases). The CDR3 totals 15 residues. V lost 3 bases and J 5 bases, leaving 13 bases between the germline ends. Germline-derived CDR1 and CDR2 are SGHDN and FVKESK. CDR3 nucleotides: TGTGCCAGCAGCCAGGCACTAGCAGGGACCGGGGAGCTGTTTTTT. It is translated as CASSQALAGTGELFF.

The genes are TRBV11-2 and TRBJ2-7, with 12 bases that match TRBD2. Germline-derived CDR1 and CDR2 are SGHAT and FQNNGV. The V gene end was trimmed by 1 base and the J gene end by 3 bases; junction bases not matched to a gene: 7. The CDR3 is 17 amino acids. The CDR3 DNA sequence: TGTGCCAGCAGCTTAGCCTCGACTAGCGGGGGTGTCTACGAGCAGTACTTC. This encodes CASSLASTSGGVYEQYF.

For this clone: At one boundary the junction diverges from the germline segment, which might be a read error. The genes are TRBV7-7 and TRBJ2-3; 12 nucleotides agree with TRBD2. This CDR3 region has 16 residues. Per the germline V gene, CDR1 is SSHAT and CDR2 is FNYEAQ (reference sequence). CDR3 in amino acids: CASSSSSGGATDTQYF. As DNA, the CDR3 is TGTGCTAGCAGCTCATCTAGCGGGGGGGCGACAGATACGCAGTATTTT.

This chain joins TRBV5-1 and TRBJ1-2, with TRBD1 as a possible D gene (6 bases). From germline, CDR1 is SGHRS and CDR2 YFSETQ. Between the trimmed V and J ends, which lost 4 bases and 4 bases, there was a span of 23 bases. The CDR3 totals 17 residues. CDR3 bases: TGCGCCAGCAGCCCGGAGGGGGACACCACAAGTGGCTATGGCTACACCTTC. This encodes CASSPEGDTTSGYGYTF.

The rearrangement joins TRBV7-4 to TRBJ1-2; 7 bases line up with TRBD1. This CDR3 has 14 residues. CDR1 and CDR2 from the germline V gene are SGHVT and SQSDAQ. V lost 9 bases to trimming and J lost 5 bases; unmatched junction nucleotides: 12. The CDR3 sequence is CARFAGQPIYGYTF. CDR3 sequence (DNA): TGTGCCAGATTTGCGGGACAGCCTATTTATGGCTACACCTTC.

The chain is built from TRBV29-1 and TRBJ2-2, with TRBD1 matching 8 bases. The germline V gene encodes CDR1 SQVTM and CDR2 ANQGSEA. V was pared by 7 bases and J by 6 bases, with 10 bases of the junction left unmatched. This CDR3 has 14 residues. The CDR3 sequence: CSAFRGHASGELFF. The CDR3 nucleotides read TGCAGCGCTTTCAGGGGGCATGCATCCGGGGAGCTGTTTTTT.

The chain couples TRBV11-2 to TRBJ2-5; 8 bases fit TRBD1. This CDR3 region has 15 residues. With 5 bases clipped from V and 4 bases from J, the junction kept 9 bases outside the gene matches. Germline CDR1 SGHAT, CDR2 FQNNGV. The CDR3 sequence is CASSQSRGRGETQYF. The CDR3 DNA is TGTGCCAGCAGCCAGAGCAGGGGGCGCGGAGAGACCCAGTACTTC.

This chain uses TRBV7-9 with TRBJ2-7; 7 bases are shared with TRBD2. This CDR3 spans 15 amino acids. Unmatched junction bases numbered 11, after V lost 6 bases and J lost 3 bases. Per germline, CDR1 SEHNR and CDR2 FQNEAQ (reference sequence). CDR3 nucleotides: TGTGCCAGCAGTTCGAGCGGGAAGGCCCACTACGAGCAGTACTTC. Translation gives CASSSSGKAHYEQYF.

The V and J genes are TRBV28 and TRBJ1-5; perhaps TRBD1 as D (5 bases). Between the trimmed V and J ends, which lost 1 base and 6 bases, there was a span of 10 bases. This CDR3 is built from 14 residues. Germline V gene data show CDR1 as MDHEN and CDR2 as SYDVKM. CDR3 region: CASSLLGGAQPQHF. CDR3 bases: TGTGCCAGCAGTTTATTGGGGGGAGCTCAGCCCCAGCATTTT.

V usage is TRBV2 and J usage is TRBJ1-3, with D perhaps matching TRBD1 (6 bases). Germline CDR1 and CDR2: SNHLY and FYNNEI. V was shortened by 6 bases and J by 7 bases, with 13 bases between the two germline ends. The CDR3 is 13 residues long. CDR3: CASSSSTGNTIYF. The CDR3 coding sequence is TGTGCCAGCAGCTCCTCTACAGGGAACACCATATATTTT.